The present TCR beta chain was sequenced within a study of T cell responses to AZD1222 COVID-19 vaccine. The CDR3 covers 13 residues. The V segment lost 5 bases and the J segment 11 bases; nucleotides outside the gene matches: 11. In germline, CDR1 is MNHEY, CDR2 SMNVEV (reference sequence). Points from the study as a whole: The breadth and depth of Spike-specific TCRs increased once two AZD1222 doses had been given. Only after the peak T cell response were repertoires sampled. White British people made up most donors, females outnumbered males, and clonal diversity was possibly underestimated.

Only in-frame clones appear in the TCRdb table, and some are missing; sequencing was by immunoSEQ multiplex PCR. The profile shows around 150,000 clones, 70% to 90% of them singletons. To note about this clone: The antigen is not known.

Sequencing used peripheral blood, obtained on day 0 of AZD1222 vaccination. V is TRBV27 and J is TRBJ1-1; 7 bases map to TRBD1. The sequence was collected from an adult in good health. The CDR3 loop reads CASSTHRGGGAFF. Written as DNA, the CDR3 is TGTGCCAGCAGTACTCACAGGGGCGGTGGGGCTTTCTTT.